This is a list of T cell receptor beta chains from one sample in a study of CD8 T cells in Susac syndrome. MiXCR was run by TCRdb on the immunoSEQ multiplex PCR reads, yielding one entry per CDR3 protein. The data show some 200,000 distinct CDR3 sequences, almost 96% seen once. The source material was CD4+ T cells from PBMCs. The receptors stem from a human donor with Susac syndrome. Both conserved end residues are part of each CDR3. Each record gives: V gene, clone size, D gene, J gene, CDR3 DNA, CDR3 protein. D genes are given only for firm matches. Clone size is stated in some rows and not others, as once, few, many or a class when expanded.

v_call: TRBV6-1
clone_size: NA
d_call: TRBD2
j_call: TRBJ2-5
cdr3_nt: TGTGCCAGCGCGGGAGGGCTAGCGGGGGTCGGAGAGACCCAGTACTTC
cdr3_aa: CASAGGLAGVGETQYF

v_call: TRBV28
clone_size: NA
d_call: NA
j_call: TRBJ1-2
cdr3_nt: TGTGCCAGCAGTTTACTGGGGGCAGGGAGCTACACCTTC
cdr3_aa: CASSLLGAGSYTF

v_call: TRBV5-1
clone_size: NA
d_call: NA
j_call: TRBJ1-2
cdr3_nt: TGCGCCAGCAGCTCCGCCGGACTCTCTAACTATGGCTACACCTTC
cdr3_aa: CASSSAGLSNYGYTF

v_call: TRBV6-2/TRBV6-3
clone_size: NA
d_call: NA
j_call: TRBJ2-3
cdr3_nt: TGTGCCAGCAGTTACTCGACATATACGCAGTATTTT
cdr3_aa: CASSYSTYTQYF

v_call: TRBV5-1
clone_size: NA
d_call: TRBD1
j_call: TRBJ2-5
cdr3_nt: TGCGCCAGCAGCGGGACAGCGGAAATGGAGACCCAGTACTTC
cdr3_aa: CASSGTAEMETQYF

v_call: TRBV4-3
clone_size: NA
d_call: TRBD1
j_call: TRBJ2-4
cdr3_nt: TGCGCCAGCAGCCAAGACCCGGGACAGGGGGCGACCAAAAACATTCAGTACTTC
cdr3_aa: CASSQDPGQGATKNIQYF

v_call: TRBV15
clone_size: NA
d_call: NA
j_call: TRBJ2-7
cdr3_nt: TGTGCCACCAGCAGAGGAGTGGCAGGGGGGGACGAGCAGTACTTC
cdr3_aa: CATSRGVAGGDEQYF

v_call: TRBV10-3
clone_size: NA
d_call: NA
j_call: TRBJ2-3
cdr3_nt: TGTGCCATCAGGGCGATAAGCACAGATACGCAGTATTTT
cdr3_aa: CAIRAISTDTQYF

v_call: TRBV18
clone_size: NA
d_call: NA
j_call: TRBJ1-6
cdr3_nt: TGTGCCAGCTCACAAGGAGCCCAAGGGCCACCCCTCCACTTT
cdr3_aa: CASSQGAQGPPLHF

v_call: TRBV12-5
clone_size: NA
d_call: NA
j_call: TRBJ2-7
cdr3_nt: TGTGCTAGTGGTTTGGTTACCTTCGGACAGTTGGGCGAGCAGTACTTC
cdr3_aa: CASGLVTFGQLGEQYF

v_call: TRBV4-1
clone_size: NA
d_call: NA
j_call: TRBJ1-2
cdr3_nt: TGCGCCAGCAGCCAAGTTTTGTGGGGCGGAGATGGCTACACCTTC
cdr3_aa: CASSQVLWGGDGYTF

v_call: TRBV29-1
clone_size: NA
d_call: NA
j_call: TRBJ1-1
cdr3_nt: TGCAGCGCCGAGGCGGGGGTTAGAACTGAAGCTTTCTTT
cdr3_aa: CSAEAGVRTEAFF

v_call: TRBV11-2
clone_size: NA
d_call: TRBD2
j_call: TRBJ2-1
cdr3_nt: TGTGCCAGCAGCTTTTCCGGGACTAGCTTAAGGAATGAGCAGTTCTTC
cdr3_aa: CASSFSGTSLRNEQFF

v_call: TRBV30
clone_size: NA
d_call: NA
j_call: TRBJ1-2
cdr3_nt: TGTGCCTGGAGTCACCGTGGCGGGGGAAACTATGGCTACACCTTC
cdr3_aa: CAWSHRGGGNYGYTF

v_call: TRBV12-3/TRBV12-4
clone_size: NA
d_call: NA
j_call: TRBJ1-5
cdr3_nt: TGTGCCAGCAGTTTTCCGGATCAGCCCCAGCATTTT
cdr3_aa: CASSFPDQPQHF

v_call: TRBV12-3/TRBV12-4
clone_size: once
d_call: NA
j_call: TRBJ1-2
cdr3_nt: TGTGCCAGCAGTTACGGGACACCCTCCTCTGGCTACACCTTC
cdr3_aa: CASSYGTPSSGYTF

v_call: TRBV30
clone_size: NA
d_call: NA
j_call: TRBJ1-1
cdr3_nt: TGTGCCTGGAAGGCGGACAGGAACACTGAAGCTTTCTTT
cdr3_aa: CAWKADRNTEAFF

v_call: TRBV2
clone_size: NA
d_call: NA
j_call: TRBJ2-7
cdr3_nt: TGTGCCAGCAGTGAGCAGGTCTACGAGCAGTACTTC
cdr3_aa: CASSEQVYEQYF

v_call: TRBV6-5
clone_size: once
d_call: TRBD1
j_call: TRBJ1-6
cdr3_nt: TGTGCCAGCAGTTACGGGGGTCAGGGGGCGAATAATTCACCCCTCCACTTT
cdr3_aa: CASSYGGQGANNSPLHF